Shown below are 20 T cell receptor beta chains from a single sample sequenced in a study of T cells in Graves' hyperthyroidism and ophthalmopathy. Amplification of TCR beta CDR3 regions was performed using RNA transcripts as template. Initially, a first-round RT-PCR of the TCR CDR3 employed the HTBI primer set. TCRdb called the multiplex PCR reads again in MiXCR, with one record for every CDR3 protein. The sample includes some 250,000 distinct CDR3 sequences, just over 14% of them seen just once. Sequencing was performed on blood. All receptors derive from a woman in her 40s with Graves' hyperthyroidism that later progressed to Graves' ophthalmopathy.

This clonotype came up many times. The CDR3 coding sequence is TGTGCCAGCACCGACCTAGCGACAGATACGCAGTATTTT. The encoded protein is CASTDLATDTQYF. The rearrangement uses TRBV28 and TRBJ2-3, with D possibly being TRBD2 (6 bases). There are 13 residues in the CDR3. Trimming stripped 7 bases from V and 3 bases from J, with 11 bases between. In germline, CDR1 is MDHEN, CDR2 SYDVKM.

The CDR3 nucleotides are TGCGCCAGCAGCCCGGGGGGACTAGCGGGGTACCAAGAGACCCAGTACTTC. It encodes CASSPGGLAGYQETQYF. V gene TRBV5-1 combines with J gene TRBJ2-5, with 13 bases matching TRBD2. Germline lookup yields CDR1 SGHRS and CDR2 YFSETQ. J lost 0 bases, V lost 4 bases, and 6 bases had no gene match. This CDR3 is 17 amino acids long.

In its sample, this clonotype was seen many times. The gene calls are TRBV10-3 and TRBJ1-5; no reliable D call. Trimming removed 3 bases at V and 3 bases at J, with 12 bases between. Germline-derived CDR1 and CDR2 are ENHRY and SYGVKD. The length of the CDR3 is 15 residues. Written as DNA, the CDR3 is TGTGCCATCAGTGAAAGAGCGGTAAACAATCAGCCCCAGCATTTT. Protein product: CAISERAVNNQPQHF.

The genes are TRBV5-1 and TRBJ2-3; D possibly corresponds to TRBD2 (5 bases). The CDR3 length is 15 residues. CDR1 is SGHRS, CDR2 YFSETQ, per germline. Trimming removed 0 bases from V and 2 bases from J, with 10 bases in between. The CDR3 sequence: CASSLAGRATDTQYF. The CDR3 coding sequence is TGCGCCAGCAGCTTGGCCGGGCGGGCCACAGATACGCAGTATTTT.

The chain recombines TRBV30 with TRBJ2-5; 7 bases fit TRBD2. CDR1 is GTSNPN, CDR2 SVGIG, per germline (reference sequence). The CDR3 runs 13 residues. The trim removed 0 bases at V and 5 bases at J, leaving 3 bases unmatched. Written as DNA, the CDR3 is TGTGCCTGGAGTGTTGGGGGAGGGGAGACCCAGTACTTC. As protein: CAWSVGGGETQYF.

The gene calls are TRBV13 and TRBJ2-7, with 8 bases that match TRBD1. The germline V gene encodes CDR1 PRHDT and CDR2 FYEKMQ (reference sequence). The V and J ends lost 4 bases and 4 bases, in that order; junction bases with no gene match: 9. CDR3 length equals 15 residues. Here the CDR3 reads CASSSKGYRGYEQYF. CDR3 in DNA: TGTGCCAGCAGCTCCAAGGGTTACAGGGGGTACGAGCAGTACTTC.

This clonotype was detected many times. The chain has TRBV7-2 and TRBJ2-5; possible D gene TRBD2, 6 bases. This CDR3 contains 13 residues. CDR1 SGHTA and CDR2 FQGNSA come from the germline V gene. V was clipped by 5 bases and J by 3 bases, with 10 bases between them. The CDR3 reads CASSAGPKETQYF. The CDR3 DNA is TGTGCCAGCAGCGCGGGACCGAAAGAGACCCAGTACTTC. Drawing the rest from reference TRBV7-2 and TRBJ2-5, the complete variable domain is GAGVSQSPSNKVTEKGKDVELRCDPISGHTALYWYRQSLGQGLEFLIYFQGNSAPDKSGLPSDRFSAERTGGSVSTLTIQRTQQEDSAVYLCASSAGPKETQYFGPGTRLLVL.

This clonotype has ten or more counts. J is TRBJ2-2 and V is TRBV11-2, with D uncertain. Between the trimmed V and J ends, which lost 5 bases and 5 bases, there was a span of 9 bases. The germline V gene encodes CDR1 SGHAT and CDR2 FQNNGV. The CDR3 loop spans 13 amino acids. CDR3 sequence reads: CASSGIQTGELFF. The DNA of the CDR3 is TGTGCCAGCAGCGGGATCCAGACCGGGGAGCTGTTTTTT.

The sample holds many counts of this clonotype. The V and J genes are TRBV5-4 and TRBJ2-1; TRBD1 matches at 7 bases. Germline lookup yields CDR1 SGHNT and CDR2 YYREEE (reference sequence). The V and J ends lost 3 bases and 6 bases, in that order; junction bases with no gene match: 3. The CDR3 loop spans 13 amino acids. CDR3 residues: CASSYTGANEQFF. DNA of the CDR3: TGTGCCAGCAGCTATACAGGGGCCAATGAGCAGTTCTTC.

The chain employs TRBV7-2 and TRBJ2-1; tentative D call: TRBD2 (5 bases). Per the germline V gene, CDR1 is SGHTA and CDR2 is FQGNSA. The CDR3 sequence is 15 residues long. V lost 6 bases and J lost 2, with 14 bases in between. CDR3 DNA sequence: TGTGCCAGCAGACGATTAGCGAGCCCCTACAATGAGCAGTTCTTC. Residues: CASRRLASPYNEQFF. Based on the CDR3 plus reference TRBV7-2 and TRBJ2-1, the full variable domain is GAGVSQSPSNKVTEKGKDVELRCDPISGHTALYWYRQSLGQGLEFLIYFQGNSAPDKSGLPSDRFSAERTGGSVSTLTIQRTQQEDSAVYLCASRRLASPYNEQFFGPGTRLTVL.

This clonotype was counted ten times or more. The V gene is TRBV27, the J gene TRBJ1-4; D remains unclear. The germline V and J ends were trimmed by 4 bases and 0 bases, with 6 bases remaining between them. CDR1 and CDR2 from the germline V gene are MNHEY and SMNVEV (reference sequence). The length of the CDR3 is 14 residues. In DNA form, the CDR3 reads TGTGCCAGCAGTTCGGCGGCAACTAATGAAAAACTGTTTTTT. Amino acids: CASSSAATNEKLFF. The complete variable domain, with remaining parts taken from reference TRBV27 and TRBJ1-4, reads EAQVTQNPRYLITVTGKKLTVTCSQNMNHEYMSWYRQDPGLGLRQIYYSMNVEVTDKGDVPEGYKVSRKEKRNFPLILESPSPNQTSLYFCASSSAATNEKLFFGSGTQLSVL.

This clonotype was detected ten times or more. CDR3 sequence reads: CSASSGRAPNEQFF. In nucleotides, the CDR3 is TGCAGTGCTAGTAGCGGGAGGGCCCCCAATGAGCAGTTCTTC. The chain uses TRBV20-1 and TRBJ2-1; 11 bases fit TRBD2. Germline assignment: CDR1 DFQATT and CDR2 SNEGSKA (reference sequence). This CDR3 is 14 amino acids long. V shed 3 bases, J shed 6 bases, and the junction held 4 bases outside the gene matches.

This clonotype was seen at least ten times. The chain recombines TRBV3-1 with TRBJ1-1; 7 positions agree with TRBD1. The CDR3 runs 17 residues. J lost 1 base, V lost 4 bases, and 12 bases had no gene match. CDR1 and CDR2 (germline): LGHDT, YNNKEL (reference sequence). The CDR3 loop reads CASSPAAYRGKNTEAFF. The CDR3, as DNA: TGTGCCAGCAGCCCTGCGGCCTACAGGGGAAAGAACACTGAAGCTTTCTTT.

At least ten counts were recorded for this clonotype. The chain has TRBV12-3 or TRBV12-4 and TRBJ2-7; no firm D call. V lost 7 bases, J lost 6 bases, and 10 bases lay in between. This CDR3 contains 11 residues. DNA for the CDR3: TGTGCCAGCAATGGATTGGGCGAGCAGTACTTC. It specifies CASNGLGEQYF.

This clonotype was found many times. The chain carries TRBV14 and TRBJ2-3, with D possibly being TRBD2 (6 bases). V shed 0 bases and J shed 2 bases, with 12 bases lying between them. This CDR3 has 16 residues. Germline V gene sequence: CDR1 SGHDN, CDR2 FVKESK. The CDR3 protein is CASSQDQGGITDTQYF. The CDR3, as DNA: TGTGCCAGCAGCCAAGATCAGGGCGGGATCACAGATACGCAGTATTTT.

This clonotype was seen many times. The chain carries TRBV5-1 and TRBJ2-7, with TRBD2 identical over 7 bases. The CDR3 runs 15 residues. The trim removed 3 bases at V and 2 bases at J, leaving 8 bases unmatched. Germline V CDR1 and CDR2: SGHRS, YFSETQ. Here the CDR3 reads CASSSGGGATYEQYF. The CDR3 DNA sequence: TGCGCCAGCAGCTCAGGCGGGGGAGCGACCTACGAGCAGTACTTC.

This clonotype was detected many times. The V call is TRBV6-2 or TRBV6-3, the J call TRBJ2-7; D unclear. The CDR3 spans 16 residues. V dropped 4 bases and J dropped 1 base, with 17 bases sitting between them. Germline V CDR1 and CDR2: MNHEY, SVGEGT. The CDR3 is CASSFPRGAPSYEQYF. CDR3 bases: TGTGCCAGCAGTTTTCCTCGTGGCGCCCCATCCTACGAGCAGTACTTC.

This clonotype has a count of ten or more. The V gene is TRBV4-2, the J gene TRBJ1-5, with TRBD1 matching over 8 bases. Trimming took 6 bases from V and 6 from J; bases not matched to a gene: 4. CDR1 and CDR2 (germline): LGHNA, YNFKEQ. There are 13 residues in the CDR3. This CDR3 is CASSGQGGQPQHF. DNA of the CDR3: TGTGCCAGCAGTGGACAGGGCGGTCAGCCCCAGCATTTT.

This sequence joins TRBV7-6 and TRBJ1-5; no definite D call. The CDR3 runs to 19 residues. The V gene's germline CDR1 is SGHVS and CDR2 FNYEAQ. The V and J ends lost 1 base and 0 bases respectively, with 19 bases between them. The CDR3 here is CASSLVGWSEGISNQPQHF. In nucleotides, the CDR3 is TGTGCCAGCAGCTTAGTGGGTTGGTCGGAAGGGATTAGCAATCAGCCCCAGCATTTT.

This clonotype was seen only a few times. This chain uses TRBV28 with TRBJ1-2; D possibly corresponds to TRBD1 (6 bases). Germline V CDR1 and CDR2: MDHEN, SYDVKM. This CDR3 is built from 16 residues. Trimming cost V 3 bases and J 2 bases, with 16 bases left between them. CDR3 in DNA: TGTGCCAGCAGTTTGCGGATGGAGGGGGAGAACTATGGCTACACCTTC. It yields the protein CASSLRMEGENYGYTF.